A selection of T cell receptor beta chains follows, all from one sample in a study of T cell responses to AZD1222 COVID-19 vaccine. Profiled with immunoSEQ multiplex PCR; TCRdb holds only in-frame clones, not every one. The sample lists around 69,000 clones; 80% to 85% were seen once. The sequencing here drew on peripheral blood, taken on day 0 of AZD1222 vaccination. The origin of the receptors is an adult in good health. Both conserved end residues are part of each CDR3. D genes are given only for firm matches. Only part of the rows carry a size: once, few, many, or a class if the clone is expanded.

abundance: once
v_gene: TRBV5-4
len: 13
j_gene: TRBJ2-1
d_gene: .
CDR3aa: CASSLNWNNEQFF
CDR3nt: TGTGCCAGCAGCTTGAATTGGAACAATGAGCAGTTCTTC

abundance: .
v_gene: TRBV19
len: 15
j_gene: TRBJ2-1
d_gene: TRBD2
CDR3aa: CASSILAGGRNEQFF
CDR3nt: TGTGCCAGTAGTATCTTAGCGGGGGGGAGGAATGAGCAGTTCTTC

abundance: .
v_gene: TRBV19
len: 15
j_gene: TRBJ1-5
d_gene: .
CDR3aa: CASSMGQGRSQPQHF
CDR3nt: TGTGCCAGTAGTATGGGTCAGGGTCGGAGTCAGCCCCAGCATTTT

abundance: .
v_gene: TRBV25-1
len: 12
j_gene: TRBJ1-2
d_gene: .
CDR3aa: CASHRVGYGYTF
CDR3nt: TGTGCCAGCCATAGGGTGGGCTATGGCTACACCTTC

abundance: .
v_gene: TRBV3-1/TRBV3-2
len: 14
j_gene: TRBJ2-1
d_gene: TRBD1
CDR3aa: CASSPYNRGHEQFF
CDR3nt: TGTGCCAGCAGCCCTTACAACAGGGGGCATGAGCAGTTCTTC

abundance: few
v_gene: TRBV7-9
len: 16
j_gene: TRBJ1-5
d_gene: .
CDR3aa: CASSLGTLRGDQPQHF
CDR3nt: TGTGCCAGCAGCTTGGGCACCCTCCGAGGAGACCAGCCCCAGCATTTT

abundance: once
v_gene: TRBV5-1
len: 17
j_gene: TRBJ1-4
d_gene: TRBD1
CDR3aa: CASSGSGQGTRNEKLFF
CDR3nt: TGCGCCAGCAGCGGAAGCGGACAGGGTACGCGTAATGAAAAACTGTTTTTT

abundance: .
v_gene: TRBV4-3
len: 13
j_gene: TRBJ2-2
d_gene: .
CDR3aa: CASSQGLEGVLFF
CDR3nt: TGCGCCAGCAGCCAAGGGTTGGAGGGCGTGCTGTTTTTT

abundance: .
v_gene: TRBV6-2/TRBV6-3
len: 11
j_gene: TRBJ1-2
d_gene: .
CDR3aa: CASSERYGYTF
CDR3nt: TGTGCCAGCAGCGAAAGATATGGCTACACCTTC

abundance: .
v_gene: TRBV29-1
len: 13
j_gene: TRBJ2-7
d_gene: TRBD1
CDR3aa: CSVEDGRGMEQYF
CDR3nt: TGCAGCGTTGAAGATGGCAGGGGGATGGAGCAGTACTTC

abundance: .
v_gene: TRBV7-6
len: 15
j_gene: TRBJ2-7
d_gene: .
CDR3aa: CASSLGSGTNYEQYF
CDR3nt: TGTGCCAGCAGCTTAGGTTCAGGGACCAACTACGAGCAGTACTTC

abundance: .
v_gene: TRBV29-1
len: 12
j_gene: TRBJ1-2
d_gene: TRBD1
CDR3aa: CSSGGTAVGYTF
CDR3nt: TGCAGCTCTGGAGGGACAGCGGTCGGCTACACCTTC

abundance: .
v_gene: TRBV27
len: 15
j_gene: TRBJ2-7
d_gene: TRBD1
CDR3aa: CASSWGQGGLYEQYF
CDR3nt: TGTGCCAGCAGTTGGGGACAGGGCGGTCTGTACGAGCAGTACTTC

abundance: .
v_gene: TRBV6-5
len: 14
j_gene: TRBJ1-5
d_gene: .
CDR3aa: CASTRGSSNQPQHF
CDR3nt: TGTGCCAGCACCCGGGGGAGCTCCAATCAGCCCCAGCATTTT

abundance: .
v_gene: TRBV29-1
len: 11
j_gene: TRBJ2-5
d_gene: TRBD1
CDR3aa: CSVTGEETQYF
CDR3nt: TGCAGCGTTACAGGGGAAGAGACCCAGTACTTC

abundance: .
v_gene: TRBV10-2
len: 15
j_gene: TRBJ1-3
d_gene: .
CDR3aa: CASSEFSVPGNTIYF
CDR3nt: TGCGCCAGCAGTGAGTTCTCCGTCCCTGGAAACACCATATATTTT

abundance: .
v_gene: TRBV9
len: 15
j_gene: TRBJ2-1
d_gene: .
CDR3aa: CASSFGGDFYNEQFF
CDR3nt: TGTGCCAGCAGCTTCGGGGGCGATTTCTACAATGAGCAGTTCTTC

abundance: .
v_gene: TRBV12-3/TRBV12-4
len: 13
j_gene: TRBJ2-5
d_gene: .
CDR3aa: CASSPRSQETQYF
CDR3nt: TGTGCCAGCAGTCCCAGATCCCAAGAGACCCAGTACTTC

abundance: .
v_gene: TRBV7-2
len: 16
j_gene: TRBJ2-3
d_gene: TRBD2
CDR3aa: CATGGWRGNLTDTQYF
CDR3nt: TGTGCCACGGGCGGCTGGCGGGGGAACCTCACAGATACGCAGTATTTT

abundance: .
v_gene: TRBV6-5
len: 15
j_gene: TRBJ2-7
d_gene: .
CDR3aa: CASSYPRGLGYEQYF
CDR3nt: TGTGCCAGCAGTTATCCCAGGGGTTTGGGCTACGAGCAGTACTTC

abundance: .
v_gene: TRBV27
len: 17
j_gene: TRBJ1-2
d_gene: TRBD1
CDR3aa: CASSPLADGDRRYGYTF
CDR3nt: TGTGCCAGCAGTCCGCTAGCCGACGGGGACAGGCGCTATGGCTACACCTTC

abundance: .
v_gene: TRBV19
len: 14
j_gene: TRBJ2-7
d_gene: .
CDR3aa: CASSVHRVGYEQYF
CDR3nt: TGTGCCAGTAGTGTCCACAGGGTTGGGTACGAGCAGTACTTC

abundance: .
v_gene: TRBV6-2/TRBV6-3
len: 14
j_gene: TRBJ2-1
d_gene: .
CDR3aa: CASSTGGSLNEQFF
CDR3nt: TGTGCCAGCAGTACTGGCGGATCCCTCAATGAGCAGTTCTTC

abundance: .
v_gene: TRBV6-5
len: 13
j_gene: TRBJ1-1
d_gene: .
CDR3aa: CASSYWGNTEAFF
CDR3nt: TGTGCCAGCAGTTACTGGGGGAACACTGAAGCTTTCTTT

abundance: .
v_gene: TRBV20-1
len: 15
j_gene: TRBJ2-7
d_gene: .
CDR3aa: CSASPPTGDSYEQYF
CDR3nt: TGCAGTGCTAGTCCCCCGACGGGGGACTCCTACGAGCAGTACTTC

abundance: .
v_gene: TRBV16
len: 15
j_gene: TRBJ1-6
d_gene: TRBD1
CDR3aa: CASTGPGQLNSPLHF
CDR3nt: TGTGCCAGCACTGGACCGGGACAGTTAAATTCACCCCTCCACTTT

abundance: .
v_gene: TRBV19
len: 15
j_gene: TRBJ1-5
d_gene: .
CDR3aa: CASSPGVDDNQPQHF
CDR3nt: TGTGCCAGTAGTCCAGGGGTGGATGACAATCAGCCCCAGCATTTT

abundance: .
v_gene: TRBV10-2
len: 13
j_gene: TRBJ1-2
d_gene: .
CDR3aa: CASTVQGVYGYTF
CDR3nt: TGCGCCAGCACAGTACAGGGTGTCTATGGCTACACCTTC

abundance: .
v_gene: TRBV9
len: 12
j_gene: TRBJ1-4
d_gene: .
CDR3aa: CASSQSNEKLFF
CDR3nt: TGTGCCAGCAGTCAGTCTAATGAAAAACTGTTTTTT

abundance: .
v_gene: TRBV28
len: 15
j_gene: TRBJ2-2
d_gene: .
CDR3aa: CASSLRPLRTGELFF
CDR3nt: TGTGCCAGCAGTTTACGCCCTCTACGCACCGGGGAGCTGTTTTTT

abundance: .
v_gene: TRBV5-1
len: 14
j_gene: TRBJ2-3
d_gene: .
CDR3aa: CASSLASATDTQYF
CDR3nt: TGCGCCAGCAGCTTGGCGTCGGCCACAGATACGCAGTATTTT

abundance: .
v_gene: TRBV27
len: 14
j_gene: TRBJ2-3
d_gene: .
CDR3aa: CASRVGGSTDTQYF
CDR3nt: TGTGCCAGCAGAGTCGGCGGTAGCACAGATACGCAGTATTTT

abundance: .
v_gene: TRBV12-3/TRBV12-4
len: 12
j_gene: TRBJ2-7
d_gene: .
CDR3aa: CASKGDSYEQYF
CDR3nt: TGTGCCAGCAAAGGTGACAGCTACGAGCAGTACTTC

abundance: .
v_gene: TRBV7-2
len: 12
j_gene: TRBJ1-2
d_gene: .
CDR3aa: CASTLGWRGYTF
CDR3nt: TGTGCCAGCACCCTGGGCTGGAGAGGCTACACCTTC

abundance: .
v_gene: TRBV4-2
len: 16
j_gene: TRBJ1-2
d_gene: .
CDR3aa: CASSQDDRGGAYGYTF
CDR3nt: TGTGCCAGCAGCCAAGATGATAGAGGGGGAGCCTATGGCTACACCTTC

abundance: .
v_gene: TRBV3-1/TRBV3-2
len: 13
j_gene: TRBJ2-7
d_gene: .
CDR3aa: CASSLAPPYEQYF
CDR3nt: TGTGCCAGCAGTCTCGCCCCGCCCTACGAGCAGTACTTC

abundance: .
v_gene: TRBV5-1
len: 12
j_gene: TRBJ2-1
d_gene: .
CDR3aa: CASSPSRDEQFF
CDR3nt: TGCGCCAGCAGCCCTAGTCGCGATGAGCAGTTCTTC

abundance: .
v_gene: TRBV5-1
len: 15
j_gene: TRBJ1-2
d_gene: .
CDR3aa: CASSPAPAESYGYTF
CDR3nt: TGCGCCAGCAGCCCGGCCCCTGCCGAGAGCTATGGCTACACCTTC

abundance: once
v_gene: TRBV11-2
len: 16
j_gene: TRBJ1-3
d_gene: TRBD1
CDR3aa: CASSAGTGAGGNTIYF
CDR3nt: TGTGCCAGCAGCGCCGGGACAGGGGCGGGTGGAAACACCATATATTTT

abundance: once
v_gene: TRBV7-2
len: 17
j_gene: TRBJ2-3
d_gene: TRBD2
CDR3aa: CASSFLAGGGRADTQYF
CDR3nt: TGTGCCAGCAGCTTTCTAGCGGGGGGCGGGCGCGCAGATACGCAGTATTTT

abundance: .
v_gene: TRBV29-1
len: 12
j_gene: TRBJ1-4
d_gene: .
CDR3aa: CSVDPGNEKLFF
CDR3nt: TGCAGCGTTGACCCCGGAAATGAAAAACTGTTTTTT

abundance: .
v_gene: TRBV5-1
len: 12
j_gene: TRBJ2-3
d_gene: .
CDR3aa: CASSSGGDTQYF
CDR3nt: TGCGCCAGCAGCTCAGGAGGAGATACGCAGTATTTT

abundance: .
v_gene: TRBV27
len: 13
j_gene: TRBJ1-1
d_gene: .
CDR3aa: CASSSRGGTEAFF
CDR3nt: TGTGCCAGCAGTTCCCGTGGGGGCACTGAAGCTTTCTTT

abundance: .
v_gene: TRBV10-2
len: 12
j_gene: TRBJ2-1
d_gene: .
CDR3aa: CASRGPGGEQFF
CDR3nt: TGCGCCAGCAGAGGACCAGGAGGTGAGCAGTTCTTC

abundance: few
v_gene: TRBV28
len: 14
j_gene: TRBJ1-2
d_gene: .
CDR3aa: CASTLQSALHGYTF
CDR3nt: TGTGCCAGCACCCTTCAGTCGGCCCTCCATGGCTACACCTTC

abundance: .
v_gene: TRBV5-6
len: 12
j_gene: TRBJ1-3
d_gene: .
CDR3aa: CASSHDRNTIYF
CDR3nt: TGTGCCAGCAGCCACGACAGGAACACCATATATTTT

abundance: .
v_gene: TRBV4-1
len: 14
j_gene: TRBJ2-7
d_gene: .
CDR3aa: CASSQGLSLYEQYF
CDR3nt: TGCGCCAGCAGCCAAGGACTGTCATTGTACGAGCAGTACTTC

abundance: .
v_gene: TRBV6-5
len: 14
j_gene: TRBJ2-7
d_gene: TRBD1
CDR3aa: CASRWTGSGGEQYF
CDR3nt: TGTGCCAGCAGGTGGACAGGTTCAGGGGGAGAGCAGTACTTC

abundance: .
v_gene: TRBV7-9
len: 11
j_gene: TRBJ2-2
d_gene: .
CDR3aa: CASSLTGELFF
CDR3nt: TGTGCCAGCAGCCTCACCGGGGAGCTGTTTTTT

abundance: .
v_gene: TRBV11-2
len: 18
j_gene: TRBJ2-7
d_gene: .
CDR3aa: CASSLDNWGDRPPREQYF
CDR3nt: TGTGCCAGCAGCTTAGATAATTGGGGCGACAGGCCCCCACGGGAGCAGTACTTC

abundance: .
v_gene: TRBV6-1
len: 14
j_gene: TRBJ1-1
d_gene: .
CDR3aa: CASSEAQEVTEAFF
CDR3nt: TGTGCCAGCAGTGAAGCGCAGGAGGTCACTGAAGCTTTCTTT

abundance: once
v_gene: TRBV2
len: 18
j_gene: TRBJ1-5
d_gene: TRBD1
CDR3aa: CASRKDRDDLWSNQPQHF
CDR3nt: TGTGCCAGCAGGAAGGACAGGGACGATCTTTGGAGCAATCAGCCCCAGCATTTT

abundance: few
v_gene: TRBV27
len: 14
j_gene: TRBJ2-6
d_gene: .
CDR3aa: CASSQPSGANVLTF
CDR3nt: TGTGCCAGCAGTCAACCATCTGGGGCCAACGTCCTGACTTTC

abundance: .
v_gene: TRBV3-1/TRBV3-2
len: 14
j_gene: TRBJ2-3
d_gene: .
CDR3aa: CASSQVGSTDTQYF
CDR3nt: TGTGCCAGCAGCCAAGTAGGGTCGACAGATACGCAGTATTTT

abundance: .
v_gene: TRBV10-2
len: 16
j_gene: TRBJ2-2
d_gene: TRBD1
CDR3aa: CASSEIRGRNTGELFF
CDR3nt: TGCGCCAGCAGTGAGATCAGGGGGCGAAACACCGGGGAGCTGTTTTTT